Listed here are 14 T cell receptor beta chains from one sample, sequenced in a study of vaccination effects on CD4 cells after COVID-19. These receptors have no identified antigens. The repertoire was sequenced with immunoSEQ multiplex PCR; TCRdb's copy has only in-frame clones and lacks some. Of 55,000 to 75,000 clones listed, roughly three quarters are singletons. Before sequencing, viral peptide pools were used by the ViraFEST assay to expand antigen-specific CD4+ T cells. At the end of approximately 10 days of culture, CD4+ T cells were isolated. Having tested negative for nucleocapsid antibodies, the vaccine recipients showed no prior SARS-CoV-2 infection. The input for sequencing was CD4+ T cells from PBMCs cultured with HCoV-OC43 spike peptides, taken before COVID-19 vaccination. The subset here: HCoV-OC43 spike overlapping peptide pool stimulation. These receptors were taken from a human donor who received a COVID-19 vaccine.

This clone was recorded only once. The CDR3 protein is CASKLRGNSYNEQFF. In DNA form, the CDR3 reads TGTGCCAGTAAACTGCGGGGGAACTCCTACAATGAGCAGTTCTTC. V gene TRBV19 combines with J gene TRBJ2-1, with 7 bases that match TRBD2. The CDR3 is 15 amino acids. The trim removed 7 bases at V and 0 bases at J, leaving 6 bases unmatched. Per the germline V gene, CDR1 is LNHDA and CDR2 is SQIVND (reference sequence).

The CDR3 coding sequence is TGTGCCAGCAGTTTAGTAAAACAGGGGACGGCCGCCTGGCGCTACACCTTC. Its translation is CASSLVKQGTAAWRYTF. The chain joins TRBV28 to TRBJ1-2; 7 bases map to TRBD1. The CDR3 totals 17 residues. V lost 2 bases, J lost 9 bases, and 18 bases stayed unmatched. The V gene's germline CDR1 is MDHEN and CDR2 SYDVKM.

The rearrangement joins TRBV9 to TRBJ2-5, with D perhaps assigned TRBD1 or TRBD2 (6 bases each). Per germline, CDR1 SGDLS and CDR2 YYNGEE. V was cut by 2 bases and J by 5 bases, with 13 bases left in between. The CDR3 is 14 amino acids. The CDR3 region is CASSVGGIGETQYF. The CDR3 DNA follows: TGTGCCAGCAGCGTCGGGGGCATCGGGGAGACCCAGTACTTC.

The chain recombines TRBV2 with TRBJ2-7, with D tentatively TRBD1 (6 bases). This CDR3 is 12 amino acids long. Looked up from germline, CDR1 is SNHLY and CDR2 is FYNNEI. V was cut by 4 bases and J by 4 bases, with 8 bases left in between. The CDR3: CASSVQGYEQYV. CDR3 sequence (DNA): TGTGCCAGCAGTGTACAGGGATACGAGCAGTACGTC.

V and J are TRBV4-1 and TRBJ2-5; 9 nucleotides align to TRBD1. Germline CDR1 and CDR2: MGHRA and YSYEKL. The CDR3 is 15 residues long. Germline trimming cut 4 bases from V and 7 bases from J; bases unmatched to any gene: 10. The CDR3 spells CASSLLRQGGMTQYF. The CDR3 DNA follows: TGCGCCAGCAGCCTTTTGAGACAGGGGGGAATGACCCAGTACTTC.

This chain uses TRBV24-1 with TRBJ2-3, with 9 nucleotides matching TRBD2. This CDR3 spans 17 amino acids. CDR1 is KGHDR, CDR2 SFDVKD, per germline. The J segment lost 7 bases and the V segment lost 3 bases, leaving 13 bases of the junction unmatched. The CDR3 sequence is CATSDTLAGTSINTQYF. CDR3 nucleotides: TGTGCCACCAGTGATACTCTAGCGGGGACAAGTATTAATACGCAGTATTTT.

The rearrangement uses TRBV7-8 and TRBJ2-3; TRBD2 aligns across 11 bases. This CDR3 has 16 amino acids. The ends lost 1 base at V and 0 bases at J; junction bases unmatched: 0. Germline CDR1 and CDR2: SGHVS and FQNEAQ. CDR3 sequence: CASSLGLAGSTDTQYF. In DNA form, the CDR3 reads TGTGCCAGCAGCTTAGGACTAGCGGGAAGCACAGATACGCAGTATTTT.

The rearrangement joins TRBV5-8 to TRBJ1-5; 7 bases map to TRBD1. CDR1 is SGHTS and CDR2 is YDEGEE in the germline V gene. The CDR3 totals 14 residues. J gave up 3 bases and V 6 bases, and 6 bases lay outside the gene matches. CDR3 region: CASKLGQVNQPQHF. In DNA, the CDR3 is TGTGCCAGCAAGCTCGGACAGGTCAATCAGCCCCAGCATTTT.

This clone was seen a single time. The V gene is TRBV19, the J gene TRBJ2-1; possibly TRBD2 for D (5 bases). Germline V lookup: CDR1 LNHDA, CDR2 SQIVND (reference sequence). The CDR3 is 15 amino acids. Trimming removed 7 bases from V and 0 bases from J, with 13 bases in between. The CDR3 reads CASNRAASSYNEQFF. The CDR3 DNA follows: TGTGCCAGTAATAGAGCGGCGAGCTCCTACAATGAGCAGTTCTTC.

The chain has TRBV6-7 and TRBJ2-5; TRBD1 might be the D (6 bases). TRBV6-7 is sorted into the ORF group, with uncertain function. The V end lost 6 bases, the J end lost 5 bases, and 16 bases lay between the germline ends. This CDR3 region has 14 residues. The CDR3 protein is CASRKYRARETQYF. In nucleotides, the CDR3 is TGTGCCAGCAGGAAATACAGGGCGCGGGAGACCCAGTACTTC.

Here the CDR3 DNA reads TGCGCCAGCAGCTTGGAGGGGCCGAACTCTGGAAACACCATATATTTT. This codes for CASSLEGPNSGNTIYF. The rearrangement links TRBV5-1 to TRBJ1-3; the D gene is possibly TRBD1 (5 bases). V dropped 0 bases and J dropped 0 bases, with 10 bases sitting between them. This CDR3 has 16 amino acids. Germline loops: CDR1 SGHRS, CDR2 YFSETQ.

The rearrangement joins TRBV5-1 to TRBJ1-1, with 12 nucleotides matching TRBD1. CDR1 is SGHRS, CDR2 YFSETQ, per germline. The J segment lost 5 bases and the V segment lost 4 bases, leaving 9 bases of the junction unmatched. The CDR3 has 16 amino acids. CDR3 DNA sequence: TGCGCCAGCAGCCGGGGGACAGGGGGCGCGGGAACTGAAGCTTTCTTT. Amino acid sequence: CASSRGTGGAGTEAFF.

CDR3 sequence: CASSNGIGFQETQYF. The CDR3 bases are TGTGCCAGCTCAAATGGGATTGGCTTTCAAGAGACCCAGTACTTC. The chain carries TRBV18 and TRBJ2-5; no clear D. The CDR3 is 15 residues long. The germline V and J ends were trimmed by 5 bases and 2 bases, with 15 bases remaining between them. Germline V lookup: CDR1 KGHSH, CDR2 LQKENI.

The rearrangement links TRBV5-1 to TRBJ2-2; D uncertain. The length of the CDR3 is 13 residues. V gave up 5 bases and J gave up 2 bases, with 7 bases separating them. The germline V gene has CDR1 SGHRS and CDR2 YFSETQ. The CDR3 DNA reads as TGCGCCAGCAGGGCTAAAAACACCGGGGAGCTGTTTTTT. Protein sequence: CASRAKNTGELFF.